This TCR beta chain was found in a study of pediatric ulcerative colitis. Sequencing used immunoSEQ multiplex PCR; TCRdb keeps in-frame clones, though not all of them. The table has 36,000 or so clones, 73% seen once; the top ten hold around 0.74%. This CDR3 has 12 residues. Trimming cost V 6 bases and J 7 bases; bases outside gene matches: 2. Per the germline V gene, CDR1 is MNHNY and CDR2 is SVGAGI (reference sequence). During colonoscopy, one to two rectal pinch biopsies were collected. This chain joins TRBV6-6 and TRBJ1-4; 7 bases agree with TRBD1. Sample: gut tissue. This receptor was taken from a boy younger than 18 with moderate ulcerative colitis. The CDR3 DNA sequence: TGTGCCAGCAGACAGGGGAGTGAAAAACTGTTTTTT. Translated: CASRQGSEKLFF.